One sample yielded the 5 T cell receptor beta chains listed below, sequenced in a study of blood T cells in healthy people across ages. PCR was performed a second time for about 6 to 11 cycles using a sample-barcoded 5' primer and a J-beta primer mix. Using its own MiXCR run on the 5' RACE reads, TCRdb lists one record per CDR3 protein. Of some 1.5 million distinct CDR3 sequences in the sample, 35% to 45% were seen once. Sequencing was done on a sample of blood. The receptors originated from a woman aged 18-29 years in good health.

The rearrangement links TRBV7-9 to TRBJ2-3; D unresolved. Per germline, CDR1 SEHNR and CDR2 FQNEAQ (reference sequence). Between the trimmed V and J ends, which lost 5 bases and 6 bases, there was a span of 27 bases. This CDR3 comprises 18 residues. CDR3 residues: CASSPRLNIAATQDTQYF. The DNA for the CDR3 is TGTGCCAGCAGCCCGCGATTAAACATCGCCGCGACACAGGATACGCAGTATTTT.

In its sample, this clonotype was seen a few times. The chain is built from TRBV9 and TRBJ2-1, with 10 bases fitting TRBD2. After removal of 3 bases from V and 6 bases from J, the junction contained 9 bases not matched to a gene. Looked up from germline, CDR1 is SGDLS and CDR2 is YYNGEE. The CDR3 contains 16 residues. CDR3 in amino acids: CASSASLAGGTNEQFF. CDR3 in DNA: TGTGCCAGCAGCGCCTCATTAGCGGGAGGAACCAATGAGCAGTTCTTC.

This clonotype was detected a few times. The chain recombines TRBV9 with TRBJ1-2, with unresolved D. Germline V gene lookup returns CDR1 SGDLS and CDR2 YYNGEE. V was shortened by 0 bases and J by 3 bases, with 12 bases between the two germline ends. The length of the CDR3 is 15 residues. CDR3 sequence reads: CASSVVAVGYYGYTF. CDR3 nucleotides: TGTGCCAGCAGCGTAGTTGCCGTCGGATACTATGGCTACACCTTC.

This clonotype appeared a few times. The V and J genes are TRBV7-3 and TRBJ2-1, with D possibly matching TRBD2 (6 bases). This CDR3 has 13 amino acids. Looked up from germline, CDR1 is SGHTA and CDR2 is FQGTGA. Trimming cost V 0 bases and J 8 bases, with 8 bases left between them. CDR3 sequence: CASSLTGGHEQFF. CDR3 coding DNA: TGTGCCAGCAGCTTAACGGGGGGACATGAGCAGTTCTTC.

V gene TRBV14 combines with J gene TRBJ1-5; the match to TRBD1 covers 8 bases. The V gene end was trimmed by 0 bases and the J gene end by 7 bases; junction bases not matched to a gene: 8. The V gene's germline CDR1 is SGHDN and CDR2 FVKESK. This CDR3 is 16 amino acids long. CDR3 sequence (DNA): TGTGCCAGCAGCCAAGATAAGGCGACAGGGGACCAGCCCCAGCATTTT. Translated: CASSQDKATGDQPQHF.